The TCR beta chain described here comes from a study of early T cells in non-severe SARS-CoV-2 infection. TCRdb re-called the 5' RACE reads through MiXCR, storing one row per CDR3 protein. The sample holds tens of thousands of distinct CDR3 sequences, 13% seen once. This clonotype has a handful of counts. The sequence was collected from an adult who was a healthcare worker with PCR-confirmed SARS-CoV-2 infection or an uninfected control (not recorded which). Sequenced: whole blood.

The DNA of the CDR3 is TGCGCCAGCAGCACCCCGACATCCGGGACAGGGCACTACGAGCAGTACTTC. Its protein is CASSTPTSGTGHYEQYF. The chain has TRBV5-1 and TRBJ2-7; 9 bases line up with TRBD1. The trim removed 4 bases at V and 3 bases at J, leaving 14 bases unmatched. The CDR3 has 17 amino acids. Germline lookup yields CDR1 SGHRS and CDR2 YFSETQ.